The rows below give T cell receptor beta chains drawn from one sample of a study of blood T cells in healthy people across ages. TCRdb used MiXCR to reprocess the 5' RACE reads, holding one entry per CDR3 protein. The table lists more than 900,000 distinct CDR3 sequences, just under 30% of them singletons. This same sample was also taken into another study, of T cells of mothers and their children.

Material for sequencing was blood. The receptors were sampled from a woman between 35 and 50 years old in good health. Both conserved end residues are part of each CDR3. A D gene is named only where the DNA matches it firmly. The size of a clone is reported for some rows only, either as once, few or many, or as a class for expanded clones.

J gene: TRBJ2-2
clone size: NA
V gene: TRBV18
D gene: NA
CDR3 length: 16
CDR3 protein: CVSSQFDTTNTGELFF
CDR3 DNA: TGTGTCAGCTCACAGTTTGACACCACGAACACCGGGGAGCTGTTTTTT

J gene: TRBJ1-2
clone size: few
V gene: TRBV29-1
D gene: NA
CDR3 length: 13
CDR3 protein: CSTGDGTNYGYTF
CDR3 DNA: TGCAGCACGGGGGATGGGACTAACTATGGCTACACCTTC

J gene: TRBJ1-5
clone size: NA
V gene: TRBV19
D gene: TRBD1
CDR3 length: 15
CDR3 protein: CASDFGTGWRQPQHF
CDR3 DNA: TGTGCCAGTGATTTCGGGACAGGGTGGAGGCAGCCCCAGCATTTT

J gene: TRBJ2-7
clone size: many
V gene: TRBV20-1
D gene: NA
CDR3 length: 14
CDR3 protein: CSARDQVKSYEQYF
CDR3 DNA: TGCAGTGCTAGAGATCAAGTAAAAAGCTACGAGCAGTACTTC

J gene: TRBJ1-4
clone size: NA
V gene: TRBV12-3/TRBV12-4
D gene: NA
CDR3 length: 14
CDR3 protein: CASSLQGSVEKLFF
CDR3 DNA: TGTGCCAGCAGCCTACAGGGCTCGGTCGAAAAACTGTTTTTT

J gene: TRBJ1-1
clone size: few
V gene: TRBV7-2
D gene: NA
CDR3 length: 15
CDR3 protein: CASSTRRAVNTEAFF
CDR3 DNA: TGTGCCAGCAGCACCCGACGGGCTGTAAACACTGAAGCTTTCTTT

J gene: TRBJ2-7
clone size: NA
V gene: TRBV24-1
D gene: TRBD2
CDR3 length: 14
CDR3 protein: CATSDPRGGYEQYF
CDR3 DNA: TGTGCCACCAGTGATCCGCGCGGGGGCTACGAGCAGTACTTC

J gene: TRBJ1-2
clone size: few
V gene: TRBV20-1
D gene: NA
CDR3 length: 14
CDR3 protein: CSASVEGYGYGYTF
CDR3 DNA: TGCAGTGCTAGTGTCGAGGGGTACGGCTATGGCTACACCTTC

J gene: TRBJ1-2
clone size: few
V gene: TRBV5-1
D gene: TRBD1
CDR3 length: 15
CDR3 protein: CASSKRTGSNYGHTF
CDR3 DNA: TGCGCCAGCAGCAAAAGGACAGGGAGTAACTATGGCCACACCTTC

J gene: TRBJ2-1
clone size: NA
V gene: TRBV6-4
D gene: TRBD2
CDR3 length: 15
CDR3 protein: CASSATSGRGNEQFF
CDR3 DNA: TGTGCCAGCAGCGCCACTAGCGGGAGAGGTAATGAGCAGTTCTTC

J gene: TRBJ2-3
clone size: NA
V gene: TRBV20-1
D gene: TRBD2
CDR3 length: 16
CDR3 protein: CSAPGLAGGTTDTQYF
CDR3 DNA: TGCAGTGCCCCGGGACTAGCGGGGGGAACCACAGATACGCAGTATTTT

J gene: TRBJ1-1
clone size: NA
V gene: TRBV3-1
D gene: TRBD1
CDR3 length: 18
CDR3 protein: CASSPQLGTGSKITEAFF
CDR3 DNA: TGTGCCAGCAGCCCTCAACTGGGGACAGGGTCCAAAATTACTGAAGCTTTCTTT

J gene: TRBJ1-4
clone size: NA
V gene: TRBV7-9
D gene: NA
CDR3 length: 17
CDR3 protein: CASSSGPPSSTNEKLFF
CDR3 DNA: TGTGCCAGCTCTTCGGGCCCACCTTCTTCAACTAATGAAAAACTGTTTTTT

J gene: TRBJ1-5
clone size: NA
V gene: TRBV2
D gene: NA
CDR3 length: 15
CDR3 protein: CASRHGQYSNQPQHF
CDR3 DNA: TGTGCCAGCAGACACGGACAGTATAGCAATCAGCCCCAGCATTTT

J gene: TRBJ2-3
clone size: NA
V gene: TRBV2
D gene: NA
CDR3 length: 12
CDR3 protein: CASSEHGDTQYF
CDR3 DNA: TGTGCCAGCAGTGAACACGGAGATACGCAGTATTTT

J gene: TRBJ1-1
clone size: few
V gene: TRBV6-6
D gene: TRBD1
CDR3 length: 16
CDR3 protein: CASSYPGQGSPTEAFF
CDR3 DNA: TGTGCCAGCAGTTATCCAGGACAGGGGAGTCCCACTGAAGCTTTCTTT

J gene: TRBJ2-1
clone size: many
V gene: TRBV5-1
D gene: TRBD2
CDR3 length: 16
CDR3 protein: CASSSGLAGAIDEQFF
CDR3 DNA: TGCGCCAGCAGCTCGGGACTAGCGGGGGCGATAGATGAGCAGTTCTTC

J gene: TRBJ1-2
clone size: many
V gene: TRBV3-1
D gene: NA
CDR3 length: 14
CDR3 protein: CASSQDAQGYGYTF
CDR3 DNA: TGTGCCAGCAGCCAAGATGCTCAGGGCTATGGCTACACCTTC

J gene: TRBJ1-4
clone size: NA
V gene: TRBV7-9
D gene: NA
CDR3 length: 15
CDR3 protein: CASSLGGRASEKLFF
CDR3 DNA: TGTGCCAGCAGCTTAGGGGGCCGAGCTAGTGAAAAACTGTTTTTT

J gene: TRBJ2-3
clone size: once
V gene: TRBV7-8
D gene: TRBD2
CDR3 length: 15
CDR3 protein: CASSVMSAGVDTQYF
CDR3 DNA: TGTGCCAGCAGCGTAATGTCGGCGGGAGTAGATACGCAGTATTTT

J gene: TRBJ2-7
clone size: NA
V gene: TRBV28
D gene: NA
CDR3 length: 13
CDR3 protein: CASSLTNSGSEYF
CDR3 DNA: TGTGCCAGCAGTTTAACCAACTCGGGGAGTGAGTACTTC

J gene: TRBJ2-1
clone size: few
V gene: TRBV27
D gene: TRBD2
CDR3 length: 15
CDR3 protein: CASSGSGGQYNEQFF
CDR3 DNA: TGTGCCAGCAGCGGATCGGGGGGTCAGTACAATGAGCAGTTCTTC

J gene: TRBJ1-4
clone size: NA
V gene: TRBV20-1
D gene: NA
CDR3 length: 14
CDR3 protein: CSARVPGRNEKLFF
CDR3 DNA: TGCAGTGCTAGAGTCCCAGGGAGAAATGAAAAACTGTTTTTT

J gene: TRBJ1-1
clone size: once
V gene: TRBV20-1
D gene: NA
CDR3 length: 12
CDR3 protein: CSARVWGSEAFF
CDR3 DNA: TGCAGTGCTAGAGTCTGGGGATCTGAAGCTTTCTTT

J gene: TRBJ1-1
clone size: few
V gene: TRBV7-8
D gene: TRBD1
CDR3 length: 13
CDR3 protein: CASSLFRTGEAFF
CDR3 DNA: TGTGCCAGCAGCTTATTCCGGACAGGGGAAGCTTTCTTT

J gene: TRBJ1-1
clone size: NA
V gene: TRBV12-3/TRBV12-4
D gene: TRBD1
CDR3 length: 15
CDR3 protein: CASSSYDRVNTEAFF
CDR3 DNA: TGTGCCAGCAGTTCCTACGACAGGGTGAACACTGAAGCTTTCTTT

J gene: TRBJ2-7
clone size: many
V gene: TRBV20-1
D gene: TRBD1
CDR3 length: 16
CDR3 protein: CSARDRKDRVSYEQYF
CDR3 DNA: TGCAGTGCTAGAGATAGGAAGGACAGGGTTTCCTACGAGCAGTACTTC

J gene: TRBJ1-4
clone size: NA
V gene: TRBV3-1
D gene: NA
CDR3 length: 15
CDR3 protein: CASSQDRLGDEKLFF
CDR3 DNA: TGTGCCAGCAGCCAAGATCGTTTAGGGGATGAAAAACTGTTTTTT

J gene: TRBJ1-2
clone size: many
V gene: TRBV20-1
D gene: NA
CDR3 length: 12
CDR3 protein: CSALPQGLGYTF
CDR3 DNA: TGCAGTGCTCTGCCTCAGGGGCTAGGCTACACCTTC

J gene: TRBJ1-5
clone size: NA
V gene: TRBV28
D gene: NA
CDR3 length: 12
CDR3 protein: CASSLELLPQHF
CDR3 DNA: TGTGCCAGCAGTTTAGAACTTTTGCCCCAGCATTTT

J gene: TRBJ1-5
clone size: NA
V gene: TRBV20-1
D gene: NA
CDR3 length: 14
CDR3 protein: CSARDRQLHQPQHF
CDR3 DNA: TGCAGTGCTAGAGATAGACAGTTGCATCAGCCCCAGCATTTT

J gene: TRBJ2-3
clone size: NA
V gene: TRBV6-1
D gene: NA
CDR3 length: 13
CDR3 protein: CASSGQPTDTQYF
CDR3 DNA: TGTGCCAGCAGTGGACAGCCCACAGATACGCAGTATTTT

J gene: TRBJ2-2
clone size: NA
V gene: TRBV20-1
D gene: NA
CDR3 length: 13
CDR3 protein: CSASPKGTGELFF
CDR3 DNA: TGCAGTGCTAGCCCAAAAGGCACCGGGGAGCTGTTTTTT

J gene: TRBJ1-1
clone size: few
V gene: TRBV4-2
D gene: TRBD1
CDR3 length: 15
CDR3 protein: CASSQVPPGGTEAFF
CDR3 DNA: TGTGCCAGCAGCCAAGTCCCCCCAGGGGGCACTGAAGCTTTCTTT

J gene: TRBJ2-5
clone size: few
V gene: TRBV7-9
D gene: TRBD1
CDR3 length: 15
CDR3 protein: CASSPHRGLMETQYF
CDR3 DNA: TGTGCCAGCAGCCCGCACAGGGGGCTGATGGAGACCCAGTACTTC

J gene: TRBJ2-7
clone size: NA
V gene: TRBV20-1
D gene: NA
CDR3 length: 10
CDR3 protein: CSARVGRQYF
CDR3 DNA: TGCAGTGCTAGAGTGGGCCGCCAGTACTTC

J gene: TRBJ1-2
clone size: NA
V gene: TRBV29-1
D gene: NA
CDR3 length: 13
CDR3 protein: CSVEGGTWYGYTF
CDR3 DNA: TGCAGCGTTGAAGGAGGTACATGGTATGGCTACACCTTC

J gene: TRBJ2-1
clone size: many
V gene: TRBV7-7
D gene: NA
CDR3 length: 13
CDR3 protein: CASSPTSYNEQFF
CDR3 DNA: TGTGCCAGCAGCCCGACCTCTTACAATGAGCAGTTCTTC

J gene: TRBJ1-6
clone size: NA
V gene: TRBV7-2
D gene: NA
CDR3 length: 15
CDR3 protein: CASSLEGTSVSPLHF
CDR3 DNA: TGTGCCAGCAGCTTAGAAGGCACCTCCGTGTCACCCCTCCACTTT

J gene: TRBJ1-3
clone size: NA
V gene: TRBV4-2
D gene: NA
CDR3 length: 15
CDR3 protein: CASSQDGLPGNTIYF
CDR3 DNA: TGTGCCAGCAGCCAGGACGGTCTACCTGGAAACACCATATATTTT

J gene: TRBJ1-2
clone size: few
V gene: TRBV4-3
D gene: NA
CDR3 length: 14
CDR3 protein: CARSQGPTGYGYTF
CDR3 DNA: TGCGCCCGCAGCCAAGGGCCCACAGGCTATGGCTACACCTTC